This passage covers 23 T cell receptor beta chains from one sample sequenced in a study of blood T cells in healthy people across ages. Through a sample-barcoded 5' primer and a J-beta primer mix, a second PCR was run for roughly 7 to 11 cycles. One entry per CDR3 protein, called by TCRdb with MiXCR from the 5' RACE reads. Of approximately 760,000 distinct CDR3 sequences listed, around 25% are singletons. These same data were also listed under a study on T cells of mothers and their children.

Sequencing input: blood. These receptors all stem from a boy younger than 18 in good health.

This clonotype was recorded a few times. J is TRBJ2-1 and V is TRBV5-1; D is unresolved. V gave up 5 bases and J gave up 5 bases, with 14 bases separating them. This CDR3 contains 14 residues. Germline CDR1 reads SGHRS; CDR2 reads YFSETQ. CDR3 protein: CASRPSSGHNEQFF. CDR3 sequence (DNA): TGCGCCAGCAGGCCTTCATCCGGACACAATGAGCAGTTCTTC. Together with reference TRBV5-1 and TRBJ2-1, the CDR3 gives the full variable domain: KAGVTQTPRYLIKTRGQQVTLSCSPISGHRSVSWYQQTPGQGLQFLFEYFSETQRNKGNFPGRFSGRQFSNSRSEMNVSTLELGDSALYLCASRPSSGHNEQFFGPGTRLTVL.

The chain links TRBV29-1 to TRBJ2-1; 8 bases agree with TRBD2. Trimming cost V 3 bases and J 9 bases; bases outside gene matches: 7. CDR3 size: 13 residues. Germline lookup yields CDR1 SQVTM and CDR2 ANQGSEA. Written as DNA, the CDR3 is TGCAGCGTTGATAGCGGGGTACGCGCTGAGCAGTTCTTC. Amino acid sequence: CSVDSGVRAEQFF.

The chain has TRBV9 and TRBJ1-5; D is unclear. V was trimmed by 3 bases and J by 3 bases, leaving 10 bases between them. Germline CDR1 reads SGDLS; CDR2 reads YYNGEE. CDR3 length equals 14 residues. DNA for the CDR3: TGTGCCAGCAGCGCATCCGGGAACAATCAGCCCCAGCATTTT. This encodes CASSASGNNQPQHF.

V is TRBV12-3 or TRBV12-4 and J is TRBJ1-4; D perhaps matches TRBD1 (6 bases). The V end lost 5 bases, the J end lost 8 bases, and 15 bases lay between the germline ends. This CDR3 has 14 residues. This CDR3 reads CASSKQGWKEKLFF. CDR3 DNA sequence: TGTGCCAGCAGTAAACAGGGTTGGAAGGAAAAACTGTTTTTT.

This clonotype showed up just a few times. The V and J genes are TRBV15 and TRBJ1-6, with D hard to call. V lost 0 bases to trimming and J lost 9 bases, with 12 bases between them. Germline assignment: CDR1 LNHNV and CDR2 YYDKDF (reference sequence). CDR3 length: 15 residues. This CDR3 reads CATSRDRGYGSPLHF. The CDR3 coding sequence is TGTGCCACCAGCAGAGATCGAGGATACGGTTCACCCCTCCACTTT.

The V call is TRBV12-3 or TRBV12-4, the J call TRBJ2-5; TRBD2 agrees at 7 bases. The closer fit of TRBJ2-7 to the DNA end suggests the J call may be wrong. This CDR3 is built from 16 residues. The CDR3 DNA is TGTGCCAGCAGTCTAACCTGGGGGGGGAGTAGGTACGAGCAGTACTTC. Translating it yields CASSLTWGGSRYEQYF.

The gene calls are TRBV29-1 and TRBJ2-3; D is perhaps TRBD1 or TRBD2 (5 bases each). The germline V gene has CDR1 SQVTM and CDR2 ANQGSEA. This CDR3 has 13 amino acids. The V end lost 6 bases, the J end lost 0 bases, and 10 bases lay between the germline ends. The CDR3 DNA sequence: TGCAGCGTGGACCGGGACAGCACAGATACGCAGTATTTT. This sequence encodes CSVDRDSTDTQYF.

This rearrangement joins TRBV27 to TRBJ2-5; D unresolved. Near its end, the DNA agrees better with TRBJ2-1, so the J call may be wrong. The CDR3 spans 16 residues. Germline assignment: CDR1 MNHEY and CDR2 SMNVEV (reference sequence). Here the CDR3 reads CASSLSWNPVYNEQFF. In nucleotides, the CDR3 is TGTGCCAGCAGTTTATCTTGGAATCCAGTGTACAATGAGCAGTTCTTC.

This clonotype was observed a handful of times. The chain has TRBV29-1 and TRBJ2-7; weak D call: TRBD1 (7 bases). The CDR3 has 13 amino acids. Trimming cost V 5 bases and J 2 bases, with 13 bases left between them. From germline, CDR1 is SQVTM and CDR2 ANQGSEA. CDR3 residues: CSVRETGTYEQYF. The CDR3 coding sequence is TGCAGCGTTCGGGAGACAGGGACCTACGAGCAGTACTTC.

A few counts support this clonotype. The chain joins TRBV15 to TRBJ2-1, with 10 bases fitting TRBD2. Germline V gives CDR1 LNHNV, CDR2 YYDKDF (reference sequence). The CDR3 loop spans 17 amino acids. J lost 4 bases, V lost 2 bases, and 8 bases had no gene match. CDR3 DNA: TGTGCCACCAGCAGACCTGGACTAGCGGCCTCTTACAATGAGCAGTTCTTC. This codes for CATSRPGLAASYNEQFF.

The CDR3 DNA reads as TGTGCCAGCAGTGGGGGACGGCCCCAGTACTTC. Its protein product is CASSGGRPQYF. The chain has TRBV25-1 and TRBJ2-1, with D perhaps matching TRBD1 or TRBD2 (5 bases each). The J call is in doubt because the DNA end fits TRBJ2-5 better. Germline-derived CDR1 and CDR2 are MGHDK and SYGVNS. This CDR3 has 11 residues.

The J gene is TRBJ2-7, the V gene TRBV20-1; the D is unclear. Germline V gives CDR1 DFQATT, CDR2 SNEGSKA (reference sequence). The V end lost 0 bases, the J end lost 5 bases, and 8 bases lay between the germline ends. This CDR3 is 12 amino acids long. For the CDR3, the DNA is TGCAGTGCTAGAGAGGGGTCCCACGAGCAGTACTTC. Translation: CSAREGSHEQYF.

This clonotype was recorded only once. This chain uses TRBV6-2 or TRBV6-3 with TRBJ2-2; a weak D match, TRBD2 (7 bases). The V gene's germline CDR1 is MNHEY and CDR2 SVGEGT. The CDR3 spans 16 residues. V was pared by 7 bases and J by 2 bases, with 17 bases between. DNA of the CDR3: TGTGCCAGCAACTTAGGGAGGGGACAAAACACCGGGGAGCTGTTTTTT. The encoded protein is CASNLGRGQNTGELFF.

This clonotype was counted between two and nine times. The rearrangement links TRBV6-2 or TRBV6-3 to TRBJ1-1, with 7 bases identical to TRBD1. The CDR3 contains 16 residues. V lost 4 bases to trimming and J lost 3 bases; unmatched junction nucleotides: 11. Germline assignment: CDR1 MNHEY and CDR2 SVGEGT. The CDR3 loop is CASSFSVKTGYTEAFF. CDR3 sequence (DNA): TGTGCCAGCAGTTTCTCCGTAAAGACAGGGTACACTGAAGCTTTCTTT.

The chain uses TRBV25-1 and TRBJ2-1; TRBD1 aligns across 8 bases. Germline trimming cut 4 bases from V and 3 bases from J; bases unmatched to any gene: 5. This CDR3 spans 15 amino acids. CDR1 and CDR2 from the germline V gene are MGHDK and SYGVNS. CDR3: CASSGNDRGYNEQFF. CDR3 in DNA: TGTGCCAGCAGTGGTAATGACAGGGGCTACAATGAGCAGTTCTTC.

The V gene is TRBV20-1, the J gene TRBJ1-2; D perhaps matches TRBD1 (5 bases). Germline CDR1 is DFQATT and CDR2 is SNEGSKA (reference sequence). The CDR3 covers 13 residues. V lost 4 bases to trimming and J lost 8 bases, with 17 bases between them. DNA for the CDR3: TGCAGTGCTATGGGGGAAAGTGGTTGGGGCTACACCTTC. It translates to CSAMGESGWGYTF.

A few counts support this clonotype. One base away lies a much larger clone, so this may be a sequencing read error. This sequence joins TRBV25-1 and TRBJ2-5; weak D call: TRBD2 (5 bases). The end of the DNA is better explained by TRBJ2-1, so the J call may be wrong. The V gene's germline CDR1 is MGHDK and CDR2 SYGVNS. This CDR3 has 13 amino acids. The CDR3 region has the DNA TGTGCCAGCCGACCGTCGGGAAGACGGGAGCAGTTCTTC. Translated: CASRPSGRREQFF.

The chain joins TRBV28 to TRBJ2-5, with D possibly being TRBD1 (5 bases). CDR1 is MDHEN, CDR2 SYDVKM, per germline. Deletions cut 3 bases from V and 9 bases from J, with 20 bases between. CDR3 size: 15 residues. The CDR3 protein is CASSLRTKGIWSQYF. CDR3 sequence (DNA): TGTGCCAGCAGTTTGAGGACGAAGGGGATCTGGTCCCAGTACTTC.

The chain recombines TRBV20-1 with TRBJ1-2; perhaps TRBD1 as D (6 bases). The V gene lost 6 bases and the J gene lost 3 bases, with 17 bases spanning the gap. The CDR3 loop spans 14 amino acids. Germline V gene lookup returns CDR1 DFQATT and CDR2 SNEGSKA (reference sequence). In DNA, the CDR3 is TGCAGTGCCCCAACAGGGAGGGGAGACTATGGCTACACCTTC. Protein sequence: CSAPTGRGDYGYTF.

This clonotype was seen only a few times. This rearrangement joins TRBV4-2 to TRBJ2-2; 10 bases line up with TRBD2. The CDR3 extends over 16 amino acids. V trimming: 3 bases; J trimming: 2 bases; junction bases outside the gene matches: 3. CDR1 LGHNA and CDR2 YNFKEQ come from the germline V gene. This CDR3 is CASSQLAGANTGELFF. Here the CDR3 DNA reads TGTGCCAGCAGCCAGCTAGCGGGGGCCAACACCGGGGAGCTGTTTTTT.

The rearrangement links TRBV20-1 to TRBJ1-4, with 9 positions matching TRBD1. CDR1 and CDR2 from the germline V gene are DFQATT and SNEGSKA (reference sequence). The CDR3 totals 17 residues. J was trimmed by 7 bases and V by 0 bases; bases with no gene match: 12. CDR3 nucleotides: TGCAGTGCTAGAGATGGATTGAACAGGGGGCGCGGTGAAAAACTGTTTTTT. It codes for CSARDGLNRGRGEKLFF.

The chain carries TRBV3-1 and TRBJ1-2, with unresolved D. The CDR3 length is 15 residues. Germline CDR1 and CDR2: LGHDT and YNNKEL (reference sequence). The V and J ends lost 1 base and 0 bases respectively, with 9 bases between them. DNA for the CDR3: TGTGCCAGCAGCCAAGTTAGGCCCGCTAACTATGGCTACACCTTC. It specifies CASSQVRPANYGYTF. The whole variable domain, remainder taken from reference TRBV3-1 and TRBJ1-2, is DTAVSQTPKYLVTQMGNDKSIKCEQNLGHDTMYWYKQDSKKFLKIMFSYNNKELIINETVPNRFSPKSPDKAHLNLHINSLELGDSAVYFCASSQVRPANYGYTFGSGTRLTVV.

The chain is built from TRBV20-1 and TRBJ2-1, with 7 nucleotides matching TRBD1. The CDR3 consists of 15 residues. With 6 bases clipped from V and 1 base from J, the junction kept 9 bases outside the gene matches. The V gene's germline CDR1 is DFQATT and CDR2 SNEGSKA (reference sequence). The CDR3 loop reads CSAERGLTSYNEQFF. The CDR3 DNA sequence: TGCAGTGCCGAAAGGGGGCTCACGTCCTACAATGAGCAGTTCTTC.